The rows below give T cell receptor beta chains drawn from one sample of a study of blood T cells in healthy people across ages. TCRdb passed the 5' RACE reads through MiXCR, listing each CDR3 protein once. The table has 750,000 to 850,000 distinct CDR3 sequences, around a quarter seen once. These data were likewise used in another study, on T cells of mothers and their children.

The sequenced material came from blood. These receptors were taken from a boy younger than 18 in good health. CDR3s include the opening cysteine and the closing phenylalanine or tryptophan. D genes are given only for firm matches. Not all rows give a size; the values are once, few, many and, for expanded clones, a class.

v_call: TRBV24-1; j_call: TRBJ2-2; d_call: TRBD1; clone_size: NA; cdr3_aa: CATSDSQGDSYTGELFF; cdr3_nt: TGTGCCACCAGTGATTCACAGGGGGACAGTTACACCGGGGAGCTGTTTTTT
v_call: TRBV7-2; j_call: TRBJ1-5; d_call: NA; clone_size: few; cdr3_aa: CASSLQGRGNQPQHF; cdr3_nt: TGTGCCAGCAGCTTACAGGGGAGGGGCAATCAGCCCCAGCATTTT
v_call: TRBV6-6; j_call: TRBJ2-7; d_call: NA; clone_size: few; cdr3_aa: CASSYAWGSYEQYF; cdr3_nt: TGTGCCAGCAGTTACGCATGGGGGTCCTACGAGCAGTACTTC
v_call: TRBV6-2/TRBV6-3; j_call: TRBJ2-7; d_call: TRBD2; clone_size: few; cdr3_aa: CASTHQGGSSYEQYF; cdr3_nt: TGTGCCAGCACCCACCAGGGCGGGAGCTCCTACGAGCAGTACTTC
v_call: TRBV19; j_call: TRBJ2-2; d_call: TRBD1; clone_size: few; cdr3_aa: CASSGYAGQENTGELFF; cdr3_nt: TGTGCCAGTAGTGGGTACGCGGGACAGGAGAACACCGGGGAGCTGTTTTTT
v_call: TRBV5-1; j_call: TRBJ2-2; d_call: TRBD2; clone_size: NA; cdr3_aa: CASSLESAGGRTGELFF; cdr3_nt: TGCGCCAGCAGCTTGGAATCTGCGGGAGGCCGGACCGGGGAGCTGTTTTTT
v_call: TRBV20-1; j_call: TRBJ2-6; d_call: TRBD2; clone_size: NA; cdr3_aa: CSAPGLAFSGANVLTF; cdr3_nt: TGCAGTGCTCCGGGACTAGCGTTTTCTGGGGCCAACGTCCTGACTTTC
v_call: TRBV4-3; j_call: TRBJ2-7; d_call: TRBD1; clone_size: NA; cdr3_aa: CASSQEVMGTVSYEQYF; cdr3_nt: TGCGCCAGCAGCCAAGAGGTTATGGGGACAGTATCCTACGAGCAGTACTTC
v_call: TRBV28; j_call: TRBJ2-4; d_call: NA; clone_size: few; cdr3_aa: CATSYPLTGNQYF; cdr3_nt: TGTGCCACCTCGTACCCCTTAACCGGGAACCAGTACTTC
v_call: TRBV20-1; j_call: TRBJ2-7; d_call: TRBD2; clone_size: NA; cdr3_aa: CSARGETSGSSYEQYF; cdr3_nt: TGCAGTGCTAGGGGCGAGACTAGCGGCTCCTCCTACGAGCAGTACTTC
v_call: TRBV7-3; j_call: TRBJ2-2; d_call: NA; clone_size: few; cdr3_aa: CASSLFGVSNTGELFF; cdr3_nt: TGTGCCAGCAGCTTATTTGGGGTTTCGAACACCGGGGAGCTGTTTTTT
v_call: TRBV29-1; j_call: TRBJ2-7; d_call: NA; clone_size: few; cdr3_aa: CSVESPGESYEQYF; cdr3_nt: TGCAGCGTTGAATCGCCCGGGGAGAGCTACGAGCAGTACTTC
v_call: TRBV29-1; j_call: TRBJ2-7; d_call: NA; clone_size: NA; cdr3_aa: CSVGGLNEQYF; cdr3_nt: TGCAGCGTTGGGGGACTTAACGAGCAGTACTTC
v_call: TRBV7-3; j_call: TRBJ2-5; d_call: NA; clone_size: NA; cdr3_aa: CASSLGPLEETQYF; cdr3_nt: TGTGCCAGCAGCTTGGGTCCTCTGGAGGAGACCCAGTACTTC
v_call: TRBV7-2; j_call: TRBJ2-5; d_call: NA; clone_size: few; cdr3_aa: CASSLALGGETQYF; cdr3_nt: TGTGCCAGCAGCTTAGCGCTTGGGGGAGAGACCCAGTACTTC
v_call: TRBV7-6; j_call: TRBJ2-1; d_call: NA; clone_size: few; cdr3_aa: CASSATEGNEQFF; cdr3_nt: TGTGCCAGCAGCGCAACTGAGGGCAATGAGCAGTTCTTC
v_call: TRBV10-3; j_call: TRBJ2-7; d_call: NA; clone_size: few; cdr3_aa: CATFTRTLSYEQYF; cdr3_nt: TGTGCCACCTTTACTAGGACCCTGTCCTACGAGCAGTACTTC
v_call: TRBV28; j_call: TRBJ2-7; d_call: TRBD2; clone_size: NA; cdr3_aa: CASSPREGLAFHEQYF; cdr3_nt: TGTGCCAGCAGCCCCAGGGAGGGACTAGCTTTCCACGAGCAGTACTTC
v_call: TRBV28; j_call: TRBJ2-7; d_call: NA; clone_size: NA; cdr3_aa: CASKTAGLTYEQYF; cdr3_nt: TGTGCCAGCAAAACAGCGGGCCTTACCTACGAGCAGTACTTC
v_call: TRBV27; j_call: TRBJ2-5; d_call: TRBD2; clone_size: few; cdr3_aa: CASREIAGGRETQYF; cdr3_nt: TGTGCCAGCAGAGAGATAGCGGGAGGGCGGGAGACCCAGTACTTC
v_call: TRBV6-2/TRBV6-3; j_call: TRBJ2-6; d_call: NA; clone_size: few; cdr3_aa: CASSYPGSGANVLTF; cdr3_nt: TGTGCCAGCAGTTACCCGGGCTCTGGGGCCAACGTCCTGACTTTC
v_call: TRBV19; j_call: TRBJ2-1; d_call: TRBD2; clone_size: few; cdr3_aa: CASSTSGSADNEQFF; cdr3_nt: TGTGCCAGTAGTACTAGCGGGAGTGCAGACAATGAGCAGTTCTTC
v_call: TRBV5-1; j_call: TRBJ2-7; d_call: TRBD2; clone_size: few; cdr3_aa: CASSLGGSRLAGFYEQYF; cdr3_nt: TGCGCCAGCAGCTTGGGGGGTTCTCGGTTAGCGGGGTTCTACGAGCAGTACTTC
v_call: TRBV29-1; j_call: TRBJ2-5; d_call: NA; clone_size: NA; cdr3_aa: CSVEVEGGETQYF; cdr3_nt: TGCAGCGTTGAAGTAGAGGGAGGTGAGACCCAGTACTTC
v_call: TRBV4-3; j_call: TRBJ2-3; d_call: TRBD2; clone_size: NA; cdr3_aa: CASSPGEASGGPPTDTQYF; cdr3_nt: TGCGCCAGCAGCCCGGGGGAAGCTAGCGGGGGCCCCCCCACAGATACGCAGTATTTT
v_call: TRBV28; j_call: TRBJ2-1; d_call: TRBD2; clone_size: few; cdr3_aa: CASSFSFPRAGGSYNEQFF; cdr3_nt: TGTGCCAGCAGTTTCTCATTCCCCCGGGCGGGGGGCTCCTACAATGAGCAGTTCTTC
v_call: TRBV20-1; j_call: TRBJ2-7; d_call: TRBD1; clone_size: NA; cdr3_aa: CSASDYYATGGSYEQYF; cdr3_nt: TGCAGTGCTAGTGATTATTACGCGACAGGGGGCTCCTACGAGCAGTACTTC
v_call: TRBV29-1; j_call: TRBJ2-7; d_call: TRBD2; clone_size: few; cdr3_aa: CSVKLAGVSEQYF; cdr3_nt: TGCAGCGTGAAACTAGCGGGAGTGAGCGAGCAGTACTTC
v_call: TRBV7-8; j_call: TRBJ2-2; d_call: NA; clone_size: few; cdr3_aa: CASSLVAGAVGELFF; cdr3_nt: TGTGCCAGCAGCTTAGTGGCGGGGGCAGTCGGGGAGCTGTTTTTT
v_call: TRBV27; j_call: TRBJ2-7; d_call: NA; clone_size: many; cdr3_aa: CASSGGGSGTGFYEQYF; cdr3_nt: TGTGCCAGCAGCGGGGGGGGATCCGGGACAGGGTTCTACGAGCAGTACTTC
v_call: TRBV5-5; j_call: TRBJ1-1; d_call: NA; clone_size: few; cdr3_aa: CASTLSGISTEAFF; cdr3_nt: TGTGCCAGCACCCTTTCTGGGATTAGCACTGAAGCTTTCTTT
v_call: TRBV18; j_call: TRBJ2-1; d_call: NA; clone_size: NA; cdr3_aa: CASSLSIDYNEQFF; cdr3_nt: TGTGCCAGCTCACTATCGATCGACTACAATGAGCAGTTCTTC
v_call: TRBV6-5; j_call: TRBJ2-7; d_call: TRBD1; clone_size: NA; cdr3_aa: CASSTGQGVKEQYF; cdr3_nt: TGTGCCAGCTCGACGGGACAGGGGGTGAAAGAGCAGTACTTC
v_call: TRBV19; j_call: TRBJ2-1; d_call: TRBD2; clone_size: NA; cdr3_aa: CASSIGPGLAGGVYNEQFF; cdr3_nt: TGTGCCAGTAGTATAGGCCCGGGACTAGCGGGAGGAGTCTACAATGAGCAGTTCTTC
v_call: TRBV28; j_call: TRBJ1-1; d_call: NA; clone_size: NA; cdr3_aa: CASSPTILTEAFF; cdr3_nt: TGTGCCAGCAGTCCCACGATCTTGACTGAAGCTTTCTTT
v_call: TRBV30; j_call: TRBJ2-7; d_call: NA; clone_size: NA; cdr3_aa: CAWSIGVSSEQYF; cdr3_nt: TGTGCCTGGAGTATAGGGGTGTCCTCCGAGCAGTACTTC
v_call: TRBV14; j_call: TRBJ2-6; d_call: NA; clone_size: NA; cdr3_aa: CASSQDGGRSGANVLTF; cdr3_nt: TGTGCCAGCAGCCAAGATGGAGGGCGTTCTGGGGCCAACGTCCTGACTTTC
v_call: TRBV28; j_call: TRBJ1-5; d_call: NA; clone_size: few; cdr3_aa: CASSLLGAQPQHF; cdr3_nt: TGTGCCAGCAGTTTATTGGGTGCCCAGCCCCAGCATTTT
v_call: TRBV4-3; j_call: TRBJ2-3; d_call: TRBD1; clone_size: NA; cdr3_aa: CASSPGTARDTQYF; cdr3_nt: TGCGCCAGCAGCCCGGGGACAGCAAGGGATACGCAGTATTTT
v_call: TRBV12-3/TRBV12-4; j_call: TRBJ2-3; d_call: NA; clone_size: NA; cdr3_aa: CASSYRLISSTDTQYF; cdr3_nt: TGTGCCAGCAGTTATAGACTCATTTCTAGCACAGATACGCAGTATTTT
v_call: TRBV15; j_call: TRBJ2-5; d_call: NA; clone_size: NA; cdr3_aa: CATSRALAAQETQYF; cdr3_nt: TGTGCCACCAGCAGAGCCCTAGCAGCACAAGAGACCCAGTACTTC
v_call: TRBV11-2; j_call: TRBJ2-3; d_call: TRBD2; clone_size: NA; cdr3_aa: CASSREPGLAGTDTQYF; cdr3_nt: TGTGCCAGCAGCCGGGAACCGGGACTAGCGGGCACAGATACGCAGTATTTT
v_call: TRBV7-2; j_call: TRBJ2-3; d_call: TRBD2; clone_size: NA; cdr3_aa: CASSSPWLAGGIDTQYF; cdr3_nt: TGTGCCAGCAGCTCCCCCTGGCTAGCGGGGGGGATTGATACGCAGTATTTT
v_call: TRBV3-1; j_call: TRBJ2-3; d_call: TRBD2; clone_size: NA; cdr3_aa: CASSRRGGNTDTQYF; cdr3_nt: TGTGCCAGCAGCCGGCGGGGGGGAAACACAGATACGCAGTATTTT
v_call: TRBV7-2; j_call: TRBJ2-4; d_call: NA; clone_size: few; cdr3_aa: CASSSRPDPGTAKNIQYF; cdr3_nt: TGTGCCAGCAGCTCACGACCCGACCCAGGGACGGCCAAAAACATTCAGTACTTC
v_call: TRBV3-1; j_call: TRBJ2-3; d_call: NA; clone_size: few; cdr3_aa: CASSQGIILSTDTQYF; cdr3_nt: TGTGCCAGCAGCCAGGGGATCATCCTGAGCACAGATACGCAGTATTTT
v_call: TRBV6-2/TRBV6-3; j_call: TRBJ1-4; d_call: NA; clone_size: few; cdr3_aa: CASSVRGRGEKLFF; cdr3_nt: TGTGCCAGCAGCGTCCGGGGGCGCGGTGAAAAACTGTTTTTT
v_call: TRBV28; j_call: TRBJ1-1; d_call: NA; clone_size: NA; cdr3_aa: CASSLLSLTLNTAAFF; cdr3_nt: TGTGCCAGCAGTTTACTGTCACTAACTTTGAACACTGCAGCTTTCTTT
v_call: TRBV7-8; j_call: TRBJ2-1; d_call: NA; clone_size: few; cdr3_aa: CASSSIQGGYNEQFF; cdr3_nt: TGTGCCAGCAGCTCGATACAGGGGGGGTACAATGAGCAGTTCTTC
v_call: TRBV28; j_call: TRBJ2-3; d_call: TRBD2; clone_size: NA; cdr3_aa: CASSPFHPTSGRTDTQYF; cdr3_nt: TGTGCCAGCAGTCCATTCCACCCGACTAGCGGGAGAACAGATACGCAGTATTTT
v_call: TRBV7-9; j_call: TRBJ2-2; d_call: TRBD2; clone_size: NA; cdr3_aa: CASSERLAGNTGELFF; cdr3_nt: TGTGCCAGCAGCGAAAGACTAGCGGGGAACACCGGGGAGCTGTTTTTT
v_call: TRBV7-8; j_call: TRBJ2-4; d_call: NA; clone_size: NA; cdr3_aa: CASSLAGAWTKNIQYF; cdr3_nt: TGTGCCAGCAGCTTAGCGGGGGCCTGGACCAAAAACATTCAGTACTTC
v_call: TRBV28; j_call: TRBJ1-6; d_call: TRBD1; clone_size: many; cdr3_aa: CASSRDRREPLHF; cdr3_nt: TGTGCCAGCAGTAGGGACAGGAGGGAACCCCTCCACTTT
v_call: TRBV4-3; j_call: TRBJ2-5; d_call: TRBD2; clone_size: NA; cdr3_aa: CASSQGAGGPQETQYF; cdr3_nt: TGCGCCAGCAGCCAAGGAGCGGGAGGGCCTCAAGAGACCCAGTACTTC